This record looks at one T cell receptor (beta chain) sequence and its context. The length of the CDR3 is 13 residues. The germline V and J ends were trimmed by 2 bases and 6 bases, with 11 bases remaining between them. Germline V gives CDR1 SGHTA, CDR2 FQGTGA. The data derive from a study of control samples from healthy donors and cancer patients. Sequenced by immunoSEQ multiplex PCR; TCRdb stores in-frame clones only, minus some. Among some 54,000 clones, around 95% were seen once, and the ten largest hold around 1.9%. This chain links TRBV7-3 with TRBJ2-7; D unresolved. Sequenced input: blood. This sequence originates from a woman aged 25 to 45 in good health. In DNA, the CDR3 is TGTGCCAGCAGCTTAGTGCTAGGGTCCGAGCAGTACTTC. Translated, it gives CASSLVLGSEQYF.